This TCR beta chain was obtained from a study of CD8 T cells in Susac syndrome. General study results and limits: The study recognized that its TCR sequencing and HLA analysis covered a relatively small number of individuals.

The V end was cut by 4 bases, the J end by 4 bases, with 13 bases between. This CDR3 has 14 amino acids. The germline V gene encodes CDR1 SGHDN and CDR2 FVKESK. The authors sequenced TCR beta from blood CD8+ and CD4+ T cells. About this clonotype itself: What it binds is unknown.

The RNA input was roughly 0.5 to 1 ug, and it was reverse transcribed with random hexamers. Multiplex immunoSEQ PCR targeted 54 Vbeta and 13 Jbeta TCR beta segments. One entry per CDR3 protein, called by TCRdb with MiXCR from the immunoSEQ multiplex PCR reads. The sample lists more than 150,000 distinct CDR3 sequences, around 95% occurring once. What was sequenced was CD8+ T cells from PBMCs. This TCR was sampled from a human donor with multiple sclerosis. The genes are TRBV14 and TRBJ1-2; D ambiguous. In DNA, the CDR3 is TGTGCCAGCAGCCGCGGCACGGACCTCTATGGCTACACCTTC. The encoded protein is CASSRGTDLYGYTF.